This T cell receptor beta chain was captured in a study of cytomegalovirus exposure and HLA in healthy donors. Background on the study: As an earlier analysis found, 180 million or so T cells yielded fewer than 130 million unique TCR beta sequences.

In the case of this clone: The antigen is undetermined.

Findings and caveats of the study: The study flagged about 150 TCR beta chains as cytomegalovirus-associated.

The PCR contained 60 Vbeta and 13 Jbeta primers. Libraries were prepared by immunoSEQ multiplex PCR; TCRdb keeps only in-frame clonotypes and omits some of them. The sample holds 250,000 to 350,000 clones, 86% seen once. Germline V gives CDR1 SGHRS, CDR2 YFSETQ. V gave up 4 bases and J gave up 1 base, with 8 bases separating them. The CDR3 loop spans 13 amino acids. The sample comprised PBMCs. This TCR derives from a man in his forties in good health and CMV-seropositive. The chain combines TRBV5-1 with TRBJ1-1, with a weak D call TRBD1 (5 bases). CDR3 nucleotide sequence: TGCGCCAGCAGCATGACAGCGAACACTGAAGCTTTCTTT. This translates into CASSMTANTEAFF.